This T cell receptor beta chain was identified in a study of blood T cells in healthy people across ages. Notes on the study in general: Long-lived donors exceeded aged donors in naive CD4+ cells and diversity. Strongly correlated with naive T cell percentage was TCR beta diversity. With donor CMV status unknown, expanded clonotype changes were possibly confounded.

As for this clonotype: Its antigen is currently unknown.

A second PCR of 7 to 11 cycles used a sample-barcoded 5' primer and a J-beta primer mix. Carrying 12 random nucleotides, a template-switch adaptor labeled each individual cDNA molecule. TCRdb independently ran MiXCR on the 5' RACE reads; one entry per CDR3 protein. The sample shows about 640,000 distinct CDR3 sequences, 58% of them seen only once. The CDR3 covers 18 residues. CDR1 and CDR2 from the germline V gene are MDHEN and SYDVKM. The V and J ends lost 4 bases and 3 bases, in that order; junction bases with no gene match: 18. The rearrangement uses TRBV28 and TRBJ2-7; 7 positions match TRBD1. The source is a man between 60 and 70 years old in good health. The sample comprised blood. In DNA, the CDR3 is TGTGCCAGCAGTTCAAACACGGATCACAGGGGAATAGGCTACGAGCAGTACTTC. Its translation is CASSSNTDHRGIGYEQYF.